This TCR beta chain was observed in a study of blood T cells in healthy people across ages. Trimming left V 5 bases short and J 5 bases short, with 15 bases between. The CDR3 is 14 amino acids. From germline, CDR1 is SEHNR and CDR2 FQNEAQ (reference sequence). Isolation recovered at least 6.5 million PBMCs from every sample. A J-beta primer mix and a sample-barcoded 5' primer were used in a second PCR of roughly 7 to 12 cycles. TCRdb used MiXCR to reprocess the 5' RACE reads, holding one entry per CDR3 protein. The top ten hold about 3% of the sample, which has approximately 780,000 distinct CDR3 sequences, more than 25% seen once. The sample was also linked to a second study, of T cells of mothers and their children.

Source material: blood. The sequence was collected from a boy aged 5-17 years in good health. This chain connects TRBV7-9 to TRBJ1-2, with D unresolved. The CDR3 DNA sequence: TGTGCCAGCAGCCGCCTAATACGGGCATATGGCTACACCTTC. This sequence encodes CASSRLIRAYGYTF.